Presented here are 24 T cell receptor beta chains from one specimen sequenced in a study of T cell changes during pregnancy in multiple sclerosis. Data came from immunoSEQ multiplex PCR; TCRdb stores just in-frame clones and leaves some out. Among around 53,000 clones listed, 90% were seen once. Here the sequenced sample was CD8+ T cells from peripheral blood mononuclear cells, taken before pregnancy. These receptors came from a female donor with multiple sclerosis, enrolled in a pregnancy study.

This chain links TRBV5-5 with TRBJ1-1; D is unclear. Germline loops: CDR1 SGHKS, CDR2 YYEKEE (reference sequence). The CDR3 covers 13 residues. Trimming removed 3 bases from V and 0 bases from J, with 6 bases in between. The CDR3 region has the DNA TGTGCCAGCAGCTCCCATTTGAACACTGAAGCTTTCTTT. Translation gives CASSSHLNTEAFF.

The chain links TRBV5-8 to TRBJ1-2; D perhaps matches TRBD1 (5 bases). CDR3 length equals 16 residues. Germline V gene sequence: CDR1 SGHTS, CDR2 YDEGEE. The V end lost 7 bases, the J end lost 5 bases, and 24 bases lay between the germline ends. The CDR3 DNA reads TGTGCCAGCTGGTCTCCCCACAGGAGCTCTCGGTATGGCTACACCTTC. It yields the protein CASWSPHRSSRYGYTF.

As DNA, the CDR3 is TGTGCCAGCATTGGGACAGGGGGTGGCTATGGCTACACCTTC. It encodes CASIGTGGGYGYTF. The chain is built from TRBV6-5 and TRBJ1-2, with 11 bases aligning to TRBD1. CDR3 size: 14 residues. The ends lost 7 bases at V and 4 bases at J; junction bases unmatched: 5. Germline assignment: CDR1 MNHEY and CDR2 SVGAGI.

The rearrangement uses TRBV5-6 and TRBJ1-5; D is unresolved. Per germline, CDR1 SGHDT and CDR2 YYEEEE. The CDR3 contains 14 residues. V lost 2 bases to trimming and J lost 6 bases, with 12 bases between them. The CDR3, as DNA: TGTGCCAGCAGCTTCGGGGAGGTCAGTCAGCCCCAGCATTTT. It codes for CASSFGEVSQPQHF.

The CDR3 DNA follows: TGTGCCAGCAGCTTCGGGCGGCAGGGAGAAGCTTTCTTT. This translates into CASSFGRQGEAFF. The rearrangement links TRBV5-4 to TRBJ1-1, with D perhaps TRBD1 (5 bases). V was shortened by 2 bases and J by 8 bases, with 13 bases between the two germline ends. Germline CDR1 reads SGHNT; CDR2 reads YYREEE (reference sequence). This CDR3 contains 13 residues.

The V and J genes are TRBV5-4 and TRBJ2-7; 9 bases match TRBD1. Germline CDR1 SGHNT, CDR2 YYREEE (reference sequence). The CDR3 spans 14 residues. Unmatched junction bases numbered 5, after V lost 4 bases and J lost 3 bases. The CDR3 loop is CASSHRDRDYEQYF. The CDR3 DNA reads as TGTGCCAGCAGCCACCGGGACAGGGACTACGAGCAGTACTTC.

The rearrangement uses TRBV7-9 and TRBJ1-1, with 7 nucleotides matching TRBD1. V lost 5 bases, J lost 5 bases, and 11 bases stayed unmatched. CDR3 size: 15 residues. Germline V gene data show CDR1 as SEHNR and CDR2 as FQNEAQ (reference sequence). The DNA for the CDR3 is TGTGCCAGCAGCATCCAGACAGGGAGTAATACTGAAGCTTTCTTT. Protein product: CASSIQTGSNTEAFF.

The V call is TRBV7-6, the J call TRBJ1-1, with TRBD1 matching 7 bases. The ends lost 6 bases at V and 2 bases at J; junction bases unmatched: 9. The CDR3 has 15 amino acids. From germline, CDR1 is SGHVS and CDR2 FNYEAQ. The CDR3: CASSSAGTENTEAFF. Here the CDR3 DNA reads TGTGCCAGCAGTTCCGCCGGGACAGAAAACACTGAAGCTTTCTTT.

This chain uses TRBV9 with TRBJ2-3; 10 bases align to TRBD2. Germline loops: CDR1 SGDLS, CDR2 YYNGEE. The V segment lost 2 bases and the J segment 4 bases; nucleotides outside the gene matches: 4. There are 15 residues in the CDR3. CDR3 bases: TGTGCCAGCAGCGTGAGCGGGGGGGCCGCAGATACGCAGTATTTT. This gives the protein CASSVSGGAADTQYF.

The CDR3 loop reads CASSGGSSYNEQFF. CDR3 sequence (DNA): TGCGCCAGCAGCGGGGGGAGCTCCTACAATGAGCAGTTCTTC. This chain links TRBV4-1 with TRBJ2-1; maybe TRBD2 (6 bases). CDR3 length equals 14 residues. Germline V gives CDR1 MGHRA, CDR2 YSYEKL. V dropped 5 bases and J dropped 0 bases, with 8 bases sitting between them.

The V and J genes are TRBV5-1 and TRBJ1-5, with D perhaps matching TRBD1 (5 bases). Trimming pared 1 base from V and 6 bases from J, leaving 11 bases between. CDR3 length: 14 residues. Germline CDR1 reads SGHRS; CDR2 reads YFSETQ. As DNA, the CDR3 is TGCGCCAGCAGCTTGTGGGGGGACGCTCAGCCCCAGCATTTT. It encodes CASSLWGDAQPQHF.

The chain has TRBV7-9 and TRBJ2-2; the match to TRBD2 covers 8 bases. V lost 5 bases and J lost 6; bases outside the gene matches: 5. Germline loops: CDR1 SEHNR, CDR2 FQNEAQ (reference sequence). The CDR3 runs 14 residues. Here the CDR3 reads CASSPSGGAGELFF. The CDR3 DNA reads as TGTGCCAGCAGCCCAAGCGGGGGAGCCGGGGAGCTGTTTTTT.

The rearrangement uses TRBV11-2 and TRBJ1-1; a weak D match, TRBD1 (6 bases). Trimming took off 5 bases at V and 3 bases at J, with 16 bases between the two ends. The V gene's germline CDR1 is SGHAT and CDR2 FQNNGV. The CDR3 is 15 residues long. CDR3 loop: CASSNQQGRDTEAFF. CDR3 nucleotide sequence: TGTGCCAGCAGCAATCAACAGGGTCGGGACACTGAAGCTTTCTTT.

J is TRBJ2-7 and V is TRBV4-3; weak D call: TRBD1 (5 bases). Trimming removed 4 bases at V and 3 bases at J, with 16 bases between. The germline gives CDR1 LGHNA, CDR2 YSLEER. The CDR3 totals 15 residues. The CDR3 bases are TGCGCCAGCAGCCGCTGGAAGGGGTCTCACTACGAGCAGTACTTC. Translating it yields CASSRWKGSHYEQYF.

The genes are TRBV4-3 and TRBJ1-5; no definite D call. In germline, CDR1 is LGHNA, CDR2 YSLEER. V was cut by 1 base and J by 2 bases, with 9 bases left in between. This CDR3 spans 15 amino acids. The CDR3 nucleotides are TGCGCCAGCAGCCAAGTGTACGGGGGCAATCAGCCCCAGCATTTT. Encoded protein: CASSQVYGGNQPQHF.

The rearrangement uses TRBV7-3 and TRBJ2-3, with 16 bases lining up with TRBD2. CDR1 SGHTA and CDR2 FQGTGA come from the germline V gene. This CDR3 is built from 17 residues. The V and J ends lost 4 bases and 5 bases, in that order; junction bases with no gene match: 6. The CDR3 sequence is CASSSTGLAGGEDTQYF. CDR3 sequence (DNA): TGTGCCAGCAGCTCGACGGGACTAGCGGGAGGGGAAGATACGCAGTATTTT.

This rearrangement joins TRBV30 to TRBJ1-3; a weak D match, TRBD1 (6 bases). Trimming took 5 bases from V and 8 from J, leaving 13 bases between them. CDR1 and CDR2 (germline): GTSNPN, SVGIG (reference sequence). This CDR3 has 12 amino acids. CDR3 sequence reads: CAWEQGADTIYF. CDR3 DNA sequence: TGTGCCTGGGAACAGGGTGCGGACACCATATATTTT.

The chain joins TRBV9 to TRBJ2-5; the match to TRBD2 covers 12 bases. Germline CDR1 and CDR2: SGDLS and YYNGEE. The CDR3 has 16 amino acids. V shed 4 bases, J shed 3 bases, and the junction held 7 bases outside the gene matches. This CDR3 reads CASSLSLAGGKETQYF. The CDR3 DNA reads TGTGCCAGCAGCCTAAGCCTAGCGGGGGGGAAAGAGACCCAGTACTTC.

V and J are TRBV14 and TRBJ2-5, with TRBD2 as a possible D gene (6 bases). The length of the CDR3 is 16 residues. V was pared by 4 bases and J by 0 bases, with 15 bases between. Germline CDR1 is SGHDN and CDR2 is FVKESK. The CDR3 nucleotides read TGTGCCAGCAGCCCCCGGCTAGCGAGGTACCAAGAGACCCAGTACTTC. This sequence encodes CASSPRLARYQETQYF.

The chain employs TRBV7-2 and TRBJ2-1; TRBD2 matches at 7 bases. CDR1 and CDR2 from the germline V gene are SGHTA and FQGNSA. The CDR3 sequence is 16 residues long. V shed 5 bases, J shed 5 bases, and the junction held 12 bases outside the gene matches. CDR3 sequence reads: CASSPPGVGLHNEQFF. The CDR3 DNA is TGTGCCAGCAGCCCCCCTGGGGTGGGACTACACAATGAGCAGTTCTTC.

This chain joins TRBV4-2 and TRBJ2-7, with TRBD2 matching over 7 bases. CDR3 length equals 15 residues. Per the germline V gene, CDR1 is LGHNA and CDR2 is YNFKEQ. The V and J ends lost 3 bases and 0 bases, in that order; junction bases with no gene match: 5. The CDR3 region has the DNA TGTGCCAGCAGCCAGGCCGGGACTACCTCCTACGAGCAGTACTTC. Translating gives CASSQAGTTSYEQYF.

V gene TRBV5-6 combines with J gene TRBJ2-7; 7 nucleotides match TRBD1. Germline loops: CDR1 SGHDT, CDR2 YYEEEE. CDR3 size: 14 residues. V was clipped by 5 bases and J by 5 bases; unmatched bases: 10. The CDR3 coding sequence is TGTGCCAGCAGTGCCGGGACAGCGACAAACGAGCAGTACTTC. Amino acids: CASSAGTATNEQYF.

This chain uses TRBV6-5 with TRBJ2-5; D call uncertain. Germline V gene sequence: CDR1 MNHEY, CDR2 SVGAGI. Between the trimmed V and J ends, which lost 5 bases and 4 bases, there was a span of 11 bases. This CDR3 contains 13 residues. The CDR3 reads CASSTVNGETQYF. The CDR3 DNA is TGTGCCAGCAGTACGGTCAACGGAGAGACCCAGTACTTC.

V and J are TRBV5-8 and TRBJ2-3; 8 bases align to TRBD2. V shed 4 bases, J shed 0 bases, and the junction held 10 bases outside the gene matches. In germline, CDR1 is SGHTS, CDR2 YDEGEE. This CDR3 has 17 residues. This chain's CDR3 is CASSLEGLVRSTDTQYF. For the CDR3, the DNA is TGTGCCAGCAGCCTGGAGGGACTAGTTCGGAGCACAGATACGCAGTATTTT.